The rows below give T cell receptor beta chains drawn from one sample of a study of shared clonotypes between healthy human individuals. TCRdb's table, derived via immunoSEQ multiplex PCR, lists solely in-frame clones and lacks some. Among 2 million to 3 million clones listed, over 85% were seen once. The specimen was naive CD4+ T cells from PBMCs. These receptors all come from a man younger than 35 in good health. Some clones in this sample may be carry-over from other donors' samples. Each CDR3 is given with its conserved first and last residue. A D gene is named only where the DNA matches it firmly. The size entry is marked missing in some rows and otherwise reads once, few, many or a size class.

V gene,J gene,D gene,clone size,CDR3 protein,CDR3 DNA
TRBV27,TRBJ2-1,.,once,CASSLYHEQFF,TGTGCCAGCAGTTTATACCATGAGCAGTTCTTC
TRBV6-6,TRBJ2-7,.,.,CASRRDSSYEQYF,TGTGCCAGCAGAAGGGACTCATCCTACGAGCAGTACTTC
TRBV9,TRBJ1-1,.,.,CARGALGWREAFF,TGTGCCAGGGGGGCATTAGGTTGGAGGGAAGCTTTCTTT
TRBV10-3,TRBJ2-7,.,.,CAISEAVSYEQYF,TGTGCCATCAGTGAGGCGGTCTCCTACGAGCAGTACTTC
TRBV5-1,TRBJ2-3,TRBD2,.,CASSPGLAGGPGTDTQYF,TGCGCCAGCAGCCCAGGACTAGCGGGAGGGCCGGGCACAGATACGCAGTATTTT
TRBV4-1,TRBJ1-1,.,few,CASSQALGGLTAFF,TGCGCCAGCAGCCAAGCTCTGGGAGGGCTAACAGCTTTCTTT
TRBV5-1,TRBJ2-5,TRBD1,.,CASRDSPQETQYF,TGCGCCAGTAGGGACAGTCCCCAAGAGACCCAGTACTTC
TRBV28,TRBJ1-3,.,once,CASTTAGNTIYF,TGTGCCAGCACCACCGCCGGAAACACCATATATTTT
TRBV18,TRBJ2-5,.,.,CASSPDSTEETQYF,TGTGCCAGCTCACCAGACAGTACAGAAGAGACCCAGTACTTC
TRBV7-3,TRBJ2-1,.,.,CASSFQTGSYNEQFF,TGTGCCAGCAGCTTCCAGACAGGATCCTACAATGAGCAGTTCTTC
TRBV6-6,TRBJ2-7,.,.,CASSPPLGSYEQYF,TGTGCCAGCAGCCCACCCCTCGGGTCCTACGAGCAGTACTTC
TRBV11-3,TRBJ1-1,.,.,CARETGQDEAFF,TGTGCCAGGGAGACGGGACAAGATGAAGCTTTCTTT
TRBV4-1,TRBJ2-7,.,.,CASSHRLSSYEQYF,TGCGCCAGCAGCCACCGACTCAGCTCCTACGAGCAGTACTTC
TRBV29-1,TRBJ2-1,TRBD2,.,CSVGKTSGHNEQFF,TGCAGCGTTGGCAAGACTAGCGGCCACAATGAGCAGTTCTTC
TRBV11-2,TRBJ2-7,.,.,CASSPRSSYEQYF,TGTGCCAGCAGCCCTCGGTCTAGCTACGAGCAGTACTTC
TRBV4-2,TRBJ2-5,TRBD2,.,CASSQVGTSGETQYF,TGTGCCAGCAGCCAAGTCGGGACTAGCGGTGAGACCCAGTACTTC
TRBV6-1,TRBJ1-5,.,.,CASSGQPQGWQPQHF,TGTGCCAGCAGTGGACAACCACAGGGTTGGCAGCCCCAGCATTTT
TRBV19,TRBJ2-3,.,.,CASSTQWRQVSTDTQYF,TGTGCCAGTAGTACTCAGTGGAGACAAGTAAGCACAGATACGCAGTATTTT
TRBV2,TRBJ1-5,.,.,CASSENGGQSNQPQHF,TGTGCCAGCAGTGAGAATGGGGGGCAGAGCAATCAGCCCCAGCATTTT
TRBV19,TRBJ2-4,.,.,CASSIDIAGSGGSKNIQYF,TGTGCCAGTAGTATAGACATTGCGGGATCAGGGGGTTCCAAAAACATTCAGTACTTC
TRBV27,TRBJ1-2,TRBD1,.,CASSLNRGATYGYTF,TGTGCCAGCAGTTTAAACAGGGGGGCGACCTATGGCTACACCTTC
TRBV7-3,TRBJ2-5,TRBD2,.,CASSQALAGGTQYF,TGTGCCAGCAGCCAGGCGCTAGCGGGAGGGACCCAGTACTTC
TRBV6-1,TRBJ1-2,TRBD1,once,CASNRDRGNYGYTF,TGTGCCAGCAACAGAGACAGGGGTAACTATGGCTACACCTTC
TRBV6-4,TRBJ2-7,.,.,CASSKDPTGEQYF,TGTGCCAGCAGCAAGGACCCCACGGGCGAGCAGTACTTC
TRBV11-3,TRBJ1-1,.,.,CASSSGGRSEAFF,TGTGCCAGCAGCAGTGGGGGCCGTAGTGAAGCTTTCTTT
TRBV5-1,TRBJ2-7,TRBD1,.,CASGQGSYEQYF,TGCGCCAGCGGACAGGGCTCCTACGAGCAGTACTTC
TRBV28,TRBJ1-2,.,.,CASNDWAGPFYGYTF,TGTGCCAGCAATGATTGGGCAGGCCCCTTCTATGGCTACACCTTC
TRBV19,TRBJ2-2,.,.,CASSIAQGAGELFF,TGTGCCAGTAGTATAGCACAAGGGGCCGGGGAGCTGTTTTTT
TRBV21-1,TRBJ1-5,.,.,CASSAHSVNQPQHF,TGTGCCAGCAGCGCCCACAGTGTAAATCAGCCCCAGCATTTT
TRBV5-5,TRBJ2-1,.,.,CASSLVTRARDEQFF,TGTGCCAGCAGCTTGGTCACGCGAGCTCGCGATGAGCAGTTCTTC
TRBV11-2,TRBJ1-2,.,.,CASSLVGSNGYTF,TGTGCCAGCAGCTTAGTTGGGTCCAACGGCTACACCTTC
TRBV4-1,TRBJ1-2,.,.,CASSQAAVANYGYTF,TGCGCCAGCAGCCAAGCCGCAGTAGCTAACTATGGCTACACCTTC
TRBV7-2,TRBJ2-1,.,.,CASSPDGRYNEQFF,TGTGCCAGCAGCCCAGACGGCCGATACAATGAGCAGTTCTTC
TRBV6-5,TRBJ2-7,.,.,CASRTNSPYEQYF,TGTGCCAGCAGGACTAACAGCCCTTACGAGCAGTACTTC
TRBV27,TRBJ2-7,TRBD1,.,CASIDLTNRGRGTYEQYF,TGTGCCAGCATCGACCTCACAAACAGGGGGCGCGGAACCTACGAGCAGTACTTC
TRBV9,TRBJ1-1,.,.,CASSVDPTSSTEAFF,TGTGCCAGCAGCGTGGACCCTACGTCGTCCACTGAAGCTTTCTTT
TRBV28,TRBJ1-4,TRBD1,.,CASSFPKPGQGTLNLFF,TGTGCCAGCAGTTTTCCCAAGCCGGGACAGGGGACCCTGAATCTGTTTTTT
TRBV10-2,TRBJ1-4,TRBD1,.,CASSGGTGVEKLFF,TGCGCCAGCAGTGGAGGGACAGGGGTTGAAAAACTGTTTTTT
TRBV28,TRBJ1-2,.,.,CASSFEGLYGYTF,TGTGCCAGCAGTTTCGAAGGTCTCTATGGCTACACCTTC
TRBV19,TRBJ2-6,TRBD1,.,CASSVLPGQALEANVLTF,TGTGCCAGTAGTGTACTACCGGGACAGGCTCTGGAGGCCAACGTCCTGACTTTC
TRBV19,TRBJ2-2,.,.,CASNPGRGTGELFF,TGTGCCAGTAACCCAGGCCGGGGAACCGGGGAGCTGTTTTTT
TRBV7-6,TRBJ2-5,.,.,CASGWGKTQYF,TGTGCCAGCGGGTGGGGGAAGACCCAGTACTTC
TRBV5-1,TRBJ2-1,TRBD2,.,CASRIAGVEQFF,TGCGCCAGCAGAATAGCGGGAGTGGAGCAGTTCTTC
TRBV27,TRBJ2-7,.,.,CASTQGQGRTYEQYF,TGTGCCAGCACCCAGGGGCAGGGGCGCACCTACGAGCAGTACTTC
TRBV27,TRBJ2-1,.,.,CASSLSGGLAQFF,TGTGCCAGCAGTTTATCCGGTGGTCTTGCGCAGTTCTTC
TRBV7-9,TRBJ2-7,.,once,CASSSHYEQYF,TGTGCCAGCAGCTCACACTACGAGCAGTACTTC
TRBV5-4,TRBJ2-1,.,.,CASSLEADSYNEQFF,TGTGCCAGCAGCTTGGAAGCGGACTCCTACAATGAGCAGTTCTTC
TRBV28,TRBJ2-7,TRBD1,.,CASSPPGTGRYEQYF,TGTGCCAGCAGTCCCCCCGGGACAGGGCGCTACGAGCAGTACTTC
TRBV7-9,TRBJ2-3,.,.,CAPVESTDTQYF,TGTGCCCCAGTGGAGAGCACAGATACGCAGTATTTT
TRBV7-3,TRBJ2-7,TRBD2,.,CASSPSGSSYEQYF,TGTGCCAGCAGCCCTAGCGGGAGCTCCTACGAGCAGTACTTC
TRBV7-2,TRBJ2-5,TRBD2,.,CASSLVAGGTETQYF,TGTGCCAGCAGCTTAGTGGCGGGAGGGACAGAGACCCAGTACTTC
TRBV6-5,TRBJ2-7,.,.,CASSKGTVAYEQYF,TGTGCCAGCAGTAAAGGGACGGTCGCCTACGAGCAGTACTTC
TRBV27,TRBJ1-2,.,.,CASSLDGDYGYTF,TGTGCCAGCAGTTTGGACGGGGACTATGGCTACACCTTC
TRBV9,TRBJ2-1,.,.,CASSVLGTSSYNEQFF,TGTGCCAGCAGCGTGCTCGGGACAAGCTCCTACAATGAGCAGTTCTTC
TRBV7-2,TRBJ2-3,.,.,CASSSGLLGPTDTQYF,TGTGCCAGCAGCTCAGGACTGCTAGGCCCCACAGATACGCAGTATTTT
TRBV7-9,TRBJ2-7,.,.,CASSLQTGPYEQYF,TGTGCCAGCAGCTTACAGACGGGGCCCTACGAGCAGTACTTC
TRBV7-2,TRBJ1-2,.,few,CASSQDSYGYTF,TGTGCCAGCAGCCAGGACAGCTATGGCTACACCTTC
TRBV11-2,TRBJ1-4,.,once,CASSSPGAAGKLFF,TGTGCCAGCAGCTCCCCAGGGGCGGCTGGAAAACTGTTTTTT
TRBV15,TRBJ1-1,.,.,CATSRGGLMNTEAFF,TGTGCCACCAGCAGAGGGGGCTTGATGAACACTGAAGCTTTCTTT
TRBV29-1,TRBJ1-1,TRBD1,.,CSWVGQRNTEAFF,TGCAGCTGGGTGGGACAGCGGAACACTGAAGCTTTCTTT